This T cell receptor beta chain derives from a study of T cells in localized non-small cell lung cancer (dated by TCRdb to between 2020 and 2021). About the investigation overall: The study analyzed T cell repertoires of over 200 early-stage NSCLC patients, comparing tumors and uninvolved tumor-adjacent lungs. The mean age of the NSCLC patients was roughly 70 years, with 120 to 150 men and 85 to 110 women. The cohort was made up of 200 to 250 treatment-naive NSCLC patients whose localized lung tumors had been resected.

Points on this clone: Its specific antigen is unknown. No much larger clone is present one base from it, and per-base qualities are unavailable.

V and J are trimmed by 8 bases and 7 bases, and the gene matches miss 7 bases of the junction. Including cysteine and phenylalanine, the CDR3 has 13 amino acids. Here the CDR3 DNA is all that survives: 39 bases in frame from base 1. For CDR1 and CDR2, the germline V gene lists SGHTA and FQGNSA. TCR beta CDR3 regions were sequenced from DNA using the immunoSEQ Assay. Per the original workflow: To compute T cell density, TCR beta template counts were normalized to usable DNA, which was estimated by amplifying housekeeping genes. Richness was estimated with the preseqR package, extrapolating to 400,000 templates for PBMC samples and 120,000 templates for tissue samples. Clonality was calculated as one minus Pielou's evenness. Differential abundance testing on productive amino-acid clonotypes, with a minimum total count of 5 and an alpha of 0.1, was used to identify tissue-enriched TCRs. The Jaccard Index and the Morisita Overlap Index were used to quantify repertoire overlap between compartments. GLIPH grouped TCR beta CDR3s together with public tetramer-defined viral CDR3s, and a viral motif had to include at least three viral sequences and show V-gene enrichment. Imported from immuneACCESS, the table was reduced by TCRdb to in-frame sequences with V and J called. These copies leave out some clones; in studies compared against another copy, an unresolved V gene accounts for under half, and the cause of the remainder is not known. The DNA gave D and trimming, while V, J and clone size come from that table. This sample lists 30,000 to 45,000 clones; approximately 90% were detected once. The ten largest clones capture 7.1% of the sample.

Results the study describes overall, beyond this receptor: Longer overall survival was associated with higher blood T cell density, whereas shorter survival was associated with higher adjacent-lung clonality. The highest T cell clonality was observed in uninvolved tumor-adjacent lung, where clonality exceeded that of tumor, suggesting that antigenic responses were more focused in uninvolved tumor-adjacent lung. Of the top 100 tumor clones, a median of about 53 were detected in paired uninvolved adjacent lung; approximately 28 were also among that lung's top 100. Because multi-region tumor sequencing was not performed, intratumor heterogeneity could not be ruled out. Because of the exploratory design, TCR variables were selected using unadjusted p-values without false-discovery rate correction.

At diagnosis, peripheral blood, uninvolved tumor-adjacent lung and tumor were collected and stored as a combination of fresh-frozen and FFPE material. For TCR repertoire profiling, blood samples were analyzed in the form of peripheral blood mononuclear cells. The source material was peripheral blood, sampled before any cancer treatment. This TCR came from a female donor over 55 with stage I lung adenocarcinoma. The chain joins TRBV7-2 to TRBJ2-1, and 8 junction bases match TRBD2. The CDR3 reads CASAGGARNEQFF. The nucleotide sequence reads TGTGCCAGCGCGGGGGGTGCGCGGAATGAGCAGTTCTTC.